The 25 T cell receptor beta chains below all came from one sample that was sequenced in a study of T cells after yellow fever vaccination. TCRdb fed the 5' RACE reads into MiXCR, producing one record per CDR3 protein. Here the sample spans 50,000 or so distinct CDR3 sequences, roughly 7% being singletons. The specimen was CD8+ T cells sorted from PBMCs, collected around 16 days after the first yellow fever vaccination. Every receptor here comes from a young man who received the YFV17D yellow fever vaccine.

The table lists this clonotype with a few counts. The V and J genes are TRBV27 and TRBJ1-1, with TRBD1 matching over 8 bases. The CDR3 has 13 amino acids. In germline, CDR1 is MNHEY, CDR2 SMNVEV (reference sequence). The V segment lost 5 bases and the J segment 5 bases; nucleotides outside the gene matches: 4. CDR3 sequence (DNA): TGTGCCAGCAGTACAGGGGGGGGGACTGAAGCTTTCTTT. The encoded protein is CASSTGGGTEAFF.

This clonotype was detected ten times or more. V and J are TRBV29-1 and TRBJ2-7; TRBD1 is a possible D gene (6 bases). The CDR3 extends over 12 amino acids. The germline CDR1 and CDR2 sequences are SQVTM and ANQGSEA. V was clipped by 7 bases and J by 7 bases, with 17 bases between them. For the CDR3, the DNA is TGCAGCGCAGTGAATCTCAGGGGAGAGCAGTACGTC. This encodes CSAVNLRGEQYV.

This clonotype occurred many times. The chain combines TRBV4-1 with TRBJ1-2; D is possibly TRBD1 (5 bases). The CDR3 loop spans 15 amino acids. In germline, CDR1 is MGHRA, CDR2 YSYEKL. Deletions cut 2 bases from V and 2 bases from J, with 12 bases between. CDR3 protein: CASSQTQGRNYGYTF. The CDR3 DNA sequence: TGCGCCAGCAGCCAAACCCAGGGAAGGAACTATGGCTACACCTTC.

This clonotype was picked up a small number of times. The chain joins TRBV7-9 to TRBJ2-5; 11 bases fit TRBD2. Per germline, CDR1 SEHNR and CDR2 FQNEAQ (reference sequence). CDR3 length: 15 residues. Trimming removed 6 bases from V and 2 bases from J; junction bases left unmatched: 5. CDR3 loop: CASSRLAGGQETQYF. The DNA of the CDR3 is TGTGCCAGCAGTCGTCTAGCGGGGGGTCAAGAGACCCAGTACTTC. The entire variable domain, with the rest obtained from reference TRBV7-9 and TRBJ2-5, is as follows: DTGVSQNPRHKITKRGQNVTFRCDPISEHNRLYWYRQTLGQGPEFLTYFQNEAQLEKSRLLSDRFSAERPKGSFSTLEIQRTEQGDSAMYLCASSRLAGGQETQYFGPGTRLLVL.

In its sample, this clonotype was seen many times. The V and J genes are TRBV9 and TRBJ2-2; TRBD1 aligns across 7 bases. V lost 7 bases and J lost 4; bases outside the gene matches: 1. Germline V lookup: CDR1 SGDLS, CDR2 YYNGEE. CDR3 length equals 12 residues. CDR3 nucleotide sequence: TGTGCCAGCTCAGGGGGCACCGGGGAGCTGTTTTTT. The encoded protein is CASSGGTGELFF.

This clonotype was seen at least ten times. This chain joins TRBV10-2 and TRBJ1-3; D not certain. V lost 10 bases to trimming and J lost 2 bases, with 15 bases between them. Germline CDR1 and CDR2: WSHSY and SAAADI. This CDR3 has 14 residues. This CDR3 is CATDDGRAGNTIYF. The CDR3 coding sequence is TGCGCCACAGACGATGGTAGGGCTGGAAACACCATATATTTT.

J is TRBJ2-3 and V is TRBV19; D might be TRBD1 (6 bases). Germline lookup yields CDR1 LNHDA and CDR2 SQIVND (reference sequence). This CDR3 has 15 amino acids. Trimming removed 7 bases at V and 0 bases at J, with 14 bases between. CDR3 residues: CASIPPGTSTDTQYF. CDR3 coding DNA: TGTGCCAGTATTCCCCCGGGGACAAGCACAGATACGCAGTATTTT.

The sample holds a few counts of this clonotype. The chain has TRBV11-2 and TRBJ2-7; D is possibly TRBD1 (5 bases). The CDR3 length is 12 residues. Germline CDR1 SGHAT, CDR2 FQNNGV. Trimming took 4 bases from V and 6 from J, leaving 10 bases between them. CDR3 bases: TGTGCCAGCAGCTCGCAAGGGGCCGAGCAGTACTTC. It specifies CASSSQGAEQYF.

There are many counts of this clonotype. V and J are TRBV11-2 and TRBJ1-1, with D possibly TRBD1 on 6 matching bases. Trimming left V 2 bases short and J 8 bases short, with 12 bases between. Germline CDR1 reads SGHAT; CDR2 reads FQNNGV. This CDR3 has 13 residues. CDR3 protein: CASSLTGHPEAFF. CDR3 DNA: TGTGCCAGCAGCTTAACGGGACACCCAGAAGCTTTCTTT. The full variable domain, rest sourced from reference TRBV11-2 and TRBJ1-1, is EAGVAQSPRYKIIEKRQSVAFWCNPISGHATLYWYQQILGQGPKLLIQFQNNGVVDDSQLPKDRFSAERLKGVDSTLKIQPAKLEDSAVYLCASSLTGHPEAFFGQGTRLTVV.

This clonotype was picked up many times. This chain joins TRBV27 and TRBJ2-3; no definite D call. CDR1 is MNHEY, CDR2 SMNVEV, per germline (reference sequence). Between the trimmed V and J ends, which lost 5 bases and 3 bases, there was a span of 12 bases. The CDR3 spans 14 residues. The CDR3 loop is CASSLNPGTDTQYF. CDR3 DNA sequence: TGTGCCAGCAGTCTCAACCCCGGGACAGATACGCAGTATTTT.

This clonotype was seen ten or more times. The chain recombines TRBV19 with TRBJ2-1; 9 bases line up with TRBD1. The ends lost 3 bases at V and 7 bases at J; junction bases unmatched: 7. This CDR3 is built from 15 residues. Looked up from germline, CDR1 is LNHDA and CDR2 is SQIVND (reference sequence). The CDR3 sequence: CASSMGTGSWNEQFF. The CDR3 region has the DNA TGTGCCAGTAGTATGGGGACAGGGTCGTGGAATGAGCAGTTCTTC.

This clonotype was picked up many times. The gene calls are TRBV7-9 and TRBJ1-4; no clear D gene. The length of the CDR3 is 13 residues. In germline, CDR1 is SEHNR, CDR2 FQNEAQ (reference sequence). With 5 bases removed from V and 6 bases from J, the gap between germline ends came to 10 bases. The CDR3, as DNA: TGTGCCAGCAGCGCGAGCAATGATGAAAAACTGTTTTTT. Encoded protein: CASSASNDEKLFF. Supplemented by reference TRBV7-9 and TRBJ1-4, the full variable domain reads DTGVSQNPRHKITKRGQNVTFRCDPISEHNRLYWYRQTLGQGPEFLTYFQNEAQLEKSRLLSDRFSAERPKGSFSTLEIQRTEQGDSAMYLCASSASNDEKLFFGSGTQLSVL.

The table lists this clonotype with many counts. The chain carries TRBV10-3 and TRBJ2-3; D is undetermined. Germline V gives CDR1 ENHRY, CDR2 SYGVKD. This CDR3 contains 14 residues. Trimming removed 2 bases from V and 0 bases from J, with 6 bases in between. Here the CDR3 reads CAISETDSTDTQYF. The CDR3, as DNA: TGTGCCATCAGTGAGACCGACAGCACAGATACGCAGTATTTT.

This clonotype has a count of ten or more. The chain has TRBV6-5 and TRBJ1-1; 7 positions agree with TRBD1. CDR1 is MNHEY and CDR2 is SVGAGI in the germline V gene. The CDR3 extends over 15 amino acids. Germline trimming cut 0 bases from V and 4 bases from J; bases unmatched to any gene: 5. The DNA for the CDR3 is TGTGCCAGCAGTTACTCAGGGGGCGTGGGCACTGAAGCTTTCTTT. Translating gives CASSYSGGVGTEAFF.

This clonotype has just a few counts. The rearrangement uses TRBV6-5 and TRBJ2-2, with D possibly TRBD2 on 6 matching bases. Looked up from germline, CDR1 is MNHEY and CDR2 is SVGAGI. V was pared by 0 bases and J by 6 bases, with 20 bases between. The CDR3 runs 18 residues. For the CDR3, the DNA is TGTGCCAGCAGTTACTCGGGGCCGGGACTCCAGACACCCGGGGAGCTGTTTTTT. Translation gives CASSYSGPGLQTPGELFF.

This clonotype occurred many times. The chain links TRBV27 to TRBJ2-6; D gene unclear. The CDR3 runs 15 residues. Deletions cut 5 bases from V and 0 bases from J, with 8 bases between. Germline V CDR1 and CDR2: MNHEY, SMNVEV (reference sequence). Here the CDR3 reads CASSPPYSGANVLTF. The CDR3 nucleotides are TGTGCCAGCAGTCCGCCTTACTCTGGGGCCAACGTCCTGACTTTC.

This clonotype was seen at least ten times. This sequence joins TRBV20-1 and TRBJ1-2, with D perhaps matching TRBD1 (6 bases). Between the trimmed V and J ends, which lost 0 bases and 4 bases, there was a span of 18 bases. This CDR3 is 16 amino acids long. CDR1 is DFQATT, CDR2 SNEGSKA, per germline (reference sequence). In nucleotides, the CDR3 is TGCAGTGCTAGAGATTCTCGACAGGTCCACATCTATGGCTACACCTTC. Translating it yields CSARDSRQVHIYGYTF.

Turning to this clonotype: A read error may account for a junction end that differs from germline. V usage is TRBV6-2 or TRBV6-3 and J usage is TRBJ2-1; no reliable D call. Germline V lookup: CDR1 MNHEY, CDR2 SVGEGT. The CDR3 consists of 11 residues. The CDR3, as DNA: TGCGCCCGCAGGTCGGCGAATGAGCAGTTCTTC. Its translation: CARRSANEQFF.

This clonotype was seen repeatedly, ten times or more. V is TRBV6-5 and J is TRBJ1-1; 9 bases match TRBD1. J gave up 3 bases and V 0 bases, and 2 bases lay outside the gene matches. The CDR3 has 15 residues. Germline V gene data show CDR1 as MNHEY and CDR2 as SVGAGI. The CDR3 DNA is TGTGCCAGCAGTTACTCGCGGACAGGGGACACTGAAGCTTTCTTT. Its translation: CASSYSRTGDTEAFF.

A remark on this clonotype: A much larger clone sits a single nucleotide away, making a read error possible. The V call is TRBV5-1, the J call TRBJ1-1; tentative D call: TRBD1 (5 bases). CDR3 length: 13 amino acids. Germline CDR1 SGHRS, CDR2 YFSETQ. Trimming left V 7 bases short and J 3 bases short, with 13 bases between. CDR3 loop: CASCPEGYTEAFF. The CDR3 nucleotides read TGCGCCAGCTGCCCGGAGGGGTACACTGAAGCTTTCTTT.

This clonotype was recorded at least ten times. The CDR3 loop reads CASSEYRASAYRSYNEQFF. Here the CDR3 DNA reads TGTGCCAGCAGTGAATATAGGGCGAGCGCCTACAGATCCTACAATGAGCAGTTCTTC. This chain uses TRBV25-1 with TRBJ2-1; D remains unclear. CDR3 size: 19 residues. The V and J ends lost 0 bases and 1 base respectively, with 19 bases between them. The V gene's germline CDR1 is MGHDK and CDR2 SYGVNS.

This clonotype was counted at least ten times. V and J are TRBV11-2 and TRBJ2-1; the match to TRBD2 covers 8 bases. CDR1 and CDR2 from the germline V gene are SGHAT and FQNNGV. This CDR3 comprises 17 residues. Unmatched junction bases numbered 10, after V lost 6 bases and J lost 0 bases. CDR3 loop: CASRLPTSGSSYNEQFF. CDR3 nucleotides: TGTGCCAGCAGACTACCAACAAGCGGGAGCTCCTACAATGAGCAGTTCTTC. Looking up the rest from reference TRBV11-2 and TRBJ2-1 gives the full variable domain: EAGVAQSPRYKIIEKRQSVAFWCNPISGHATLYWYQQILGQGPKLLIQFQNNGVVDDSQLPKDRFSAERLKGVDSTLKIQPAKLEDSAVYLCASRLPTSGSSYNEQFFGPGTRLTVL.

There are many counts of this clonotype. The V call is TRBV4-1, the J call TRBJ2-7, with 9 bases that match TRBD1. The CDR3 spans 15 residues. The trim removed 3 bases at V and 2 bases at J, leaving 5 bases unmatched. The germline CDR1 and CDR2 sequences are MGHRA and YSYEKL. CDR3 in amino acids: CASSHGQGSPYEQYF. Here the CDR3 DNA reads TGCGCCAGCAGCCACGGACAGGGGAGTCCCTACGAGCAGTACTTC.

There are many counts of this clonotype. The chain couples TRBV3-1 to TRBJ2-2; 9 bases match TRBD2. The CDR3 spans 16 residues. Unmatched junction bases numbered 3, after V lost 1 base and J lost 3 bases. The germline CDR1 and CDR2 sequences are LGHDT and YNNKEL (reference sequence). CDR3 in DNA: TGTGCCAGCAGCCAAGGGACTAGCGACTACACCGGGGAGCTGTTTTTT. Residues: CASSQGTSDYTGELFF.

V is TRBV5-5 and J is TRBJ1-4; D is unclear. The CDR3 spans 15 residues. Germline loops: CDR1 SGHKS, CDR2 YYEKEE (reference sequence). V was trimmed by 4 bases and J by 8 bases, leaving 18 bases between them. The CDR3 DNA follows: TGTGCCAGCAGCACTATGGAGGAGGTGCCAGAAAAACTGTTTTTT. Protein product: CASSTMEEVPEKLFF.